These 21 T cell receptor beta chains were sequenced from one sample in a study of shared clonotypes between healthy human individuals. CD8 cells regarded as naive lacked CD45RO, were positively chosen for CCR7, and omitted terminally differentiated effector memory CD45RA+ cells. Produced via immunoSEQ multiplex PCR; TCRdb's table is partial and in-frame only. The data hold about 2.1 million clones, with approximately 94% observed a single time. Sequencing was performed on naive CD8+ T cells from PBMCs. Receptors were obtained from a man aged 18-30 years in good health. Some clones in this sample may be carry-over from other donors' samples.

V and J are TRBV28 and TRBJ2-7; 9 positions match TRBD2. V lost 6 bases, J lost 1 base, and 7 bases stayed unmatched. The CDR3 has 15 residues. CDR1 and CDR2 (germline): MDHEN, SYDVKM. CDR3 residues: CASRGFGLASYEQYF. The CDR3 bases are TGTGCCAGCAGGGGATTCGGACTAGCGTCCTACGAGCAGTACTTC.

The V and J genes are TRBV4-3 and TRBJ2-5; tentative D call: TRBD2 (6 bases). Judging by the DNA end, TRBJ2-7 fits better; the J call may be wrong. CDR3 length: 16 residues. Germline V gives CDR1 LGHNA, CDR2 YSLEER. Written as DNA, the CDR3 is TGCGCCAGCAGCCAGGAGGGGACCCTCAGCTCCTACGAGCAGTACTTC. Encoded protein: CASSQEGTLSSYEQYF.

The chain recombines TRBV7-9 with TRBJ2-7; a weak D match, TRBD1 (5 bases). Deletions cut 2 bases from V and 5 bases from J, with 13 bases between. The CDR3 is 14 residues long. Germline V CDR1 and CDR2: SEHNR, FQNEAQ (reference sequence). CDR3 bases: TGTGCCAGCAGCTTACTAGGGGAACAGAACGAGCAGTACTTC. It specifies CASSLLGEQNEQYF.

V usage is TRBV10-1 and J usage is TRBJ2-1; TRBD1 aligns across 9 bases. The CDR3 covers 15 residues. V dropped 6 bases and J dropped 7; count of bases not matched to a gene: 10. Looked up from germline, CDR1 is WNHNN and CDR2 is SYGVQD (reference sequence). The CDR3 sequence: CASSLGQGEVNEQFF. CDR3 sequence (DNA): TGCGCCAGCAGCCTGGGACAGGGAGAAGTAAATGAGCAGTTCTTC.

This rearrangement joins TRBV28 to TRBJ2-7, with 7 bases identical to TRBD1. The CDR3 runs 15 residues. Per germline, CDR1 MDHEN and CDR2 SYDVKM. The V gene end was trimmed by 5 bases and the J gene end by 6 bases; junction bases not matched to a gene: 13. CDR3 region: CASSPQTGRLGEQYF. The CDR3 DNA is TGTGCCAGCAGTCCACAGACAGGGCGCCTCGGCGAGCAGTACTTC.

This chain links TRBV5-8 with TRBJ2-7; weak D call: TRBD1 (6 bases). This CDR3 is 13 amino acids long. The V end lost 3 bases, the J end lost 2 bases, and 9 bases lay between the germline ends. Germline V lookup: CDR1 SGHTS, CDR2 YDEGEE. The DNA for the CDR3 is TGTGCCAGCAGCTGGACAGTTCCCTACGAGCAGTACTTC. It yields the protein CASSWTVPYEQYF.

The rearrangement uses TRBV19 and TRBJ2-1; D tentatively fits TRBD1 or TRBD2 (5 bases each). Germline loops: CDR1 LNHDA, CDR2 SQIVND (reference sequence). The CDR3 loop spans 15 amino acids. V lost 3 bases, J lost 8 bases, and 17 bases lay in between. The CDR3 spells CASSIRGPASHEQFF. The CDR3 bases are TGTGCCAGTAGTATTAGGGGACCAGCATCCCATGAGCAGTTCTTC.

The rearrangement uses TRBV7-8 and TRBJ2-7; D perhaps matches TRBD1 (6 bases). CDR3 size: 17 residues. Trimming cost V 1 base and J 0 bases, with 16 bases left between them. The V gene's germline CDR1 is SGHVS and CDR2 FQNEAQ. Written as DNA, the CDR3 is TGTGCCAGCAGCTTAGTGTTTGGACAGTTACTCTCCTACGAGCAGTACTTC. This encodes CASSLVFGQLLSYEQYF.

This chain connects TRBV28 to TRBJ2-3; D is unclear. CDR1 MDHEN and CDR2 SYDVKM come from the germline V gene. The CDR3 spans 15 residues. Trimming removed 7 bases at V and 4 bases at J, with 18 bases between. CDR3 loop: CASTPDNALADTQYF. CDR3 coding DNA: TGTGCCAGCACCCCAGACAACGCCCTCGCAGATACGCAGTATTTT.

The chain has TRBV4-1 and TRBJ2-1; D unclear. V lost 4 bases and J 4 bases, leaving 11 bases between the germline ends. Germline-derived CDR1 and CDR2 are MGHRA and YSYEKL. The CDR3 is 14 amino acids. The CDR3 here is CASSPAEVYNEQFF. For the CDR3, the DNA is TGCGCCAGCAGCCCCGCCGAGGTTTACAATGAGCAGTTCTTC.

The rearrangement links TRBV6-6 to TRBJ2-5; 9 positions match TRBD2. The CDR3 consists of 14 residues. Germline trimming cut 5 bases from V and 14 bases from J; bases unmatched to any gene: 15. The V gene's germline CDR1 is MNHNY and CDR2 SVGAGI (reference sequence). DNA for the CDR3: TGTGCCAGCAGTCCAACAGGGTCCGGGACTAGCATTTACTTC. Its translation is CASSPTGSGTSIYF.

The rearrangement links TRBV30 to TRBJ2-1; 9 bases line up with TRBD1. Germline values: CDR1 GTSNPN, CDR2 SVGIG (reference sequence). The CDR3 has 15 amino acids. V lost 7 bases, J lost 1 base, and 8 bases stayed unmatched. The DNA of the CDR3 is TGTGCCTTTAGGGACAGGGATAGTTCCTACAATGAGCAGTTCTTC. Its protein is CAFRDRDSSYNEQFF.

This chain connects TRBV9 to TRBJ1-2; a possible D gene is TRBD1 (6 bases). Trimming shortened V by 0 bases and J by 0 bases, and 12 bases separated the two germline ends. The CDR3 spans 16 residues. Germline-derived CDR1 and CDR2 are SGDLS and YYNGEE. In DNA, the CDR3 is TGTGCCAGCAGCGTAGCCCTCGGGGGCTCTAACTATGGCTACACCTTC. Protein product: CASSVALGGSNYGYTF.

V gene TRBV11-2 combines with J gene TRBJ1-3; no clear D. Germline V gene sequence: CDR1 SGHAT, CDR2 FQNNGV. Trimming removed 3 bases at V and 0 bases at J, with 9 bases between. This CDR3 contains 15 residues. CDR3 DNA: TGTGCCAGCAGCTTTGGGGTCAGCTCTGGAAACACCATATATTTT. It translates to CASSFGVSSGNTIYF.

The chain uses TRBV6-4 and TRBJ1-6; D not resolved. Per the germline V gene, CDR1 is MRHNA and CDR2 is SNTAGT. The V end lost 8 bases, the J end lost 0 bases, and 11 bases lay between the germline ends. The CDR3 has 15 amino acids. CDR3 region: CASPIESSYNSPLHF. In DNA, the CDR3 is TGTGCCAGCCCAATCGAAAGCTCCTATAATTCACCCCTCCACTTT.

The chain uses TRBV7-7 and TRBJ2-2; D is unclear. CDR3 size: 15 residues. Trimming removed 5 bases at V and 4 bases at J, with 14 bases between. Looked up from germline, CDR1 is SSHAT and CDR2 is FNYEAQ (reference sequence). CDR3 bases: TGTGCCAGCAGCCGAAGACTTGGCCTCACCGGGGAGCTGTTTTTT. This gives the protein CASSRRLGLTGELFF.

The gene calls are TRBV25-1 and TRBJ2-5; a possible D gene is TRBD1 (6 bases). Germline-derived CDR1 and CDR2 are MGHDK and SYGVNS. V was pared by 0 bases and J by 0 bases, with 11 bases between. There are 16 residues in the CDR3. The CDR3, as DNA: TGTGCCAGCAGTGAATATTGGGGGCCACACCAAGAGACCCAGTACTTC. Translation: CASSEYWGPHQETQYF.

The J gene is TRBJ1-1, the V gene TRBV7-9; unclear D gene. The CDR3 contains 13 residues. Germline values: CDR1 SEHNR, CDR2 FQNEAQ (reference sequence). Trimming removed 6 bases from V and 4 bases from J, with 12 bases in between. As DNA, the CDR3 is TGTGCCAGCAGGGGCAAAAGGATCACTGAAGCTTTCTTT. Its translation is CASRGKRITEAFF.

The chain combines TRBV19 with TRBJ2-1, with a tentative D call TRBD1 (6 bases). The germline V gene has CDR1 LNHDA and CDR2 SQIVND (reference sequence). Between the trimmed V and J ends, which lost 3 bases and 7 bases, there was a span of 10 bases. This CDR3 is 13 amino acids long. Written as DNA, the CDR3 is TGTGCCAGTAGTATCCAGGGGTGGAATGAGCAGTTCTTC. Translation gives CASSIQGWNEQFF.

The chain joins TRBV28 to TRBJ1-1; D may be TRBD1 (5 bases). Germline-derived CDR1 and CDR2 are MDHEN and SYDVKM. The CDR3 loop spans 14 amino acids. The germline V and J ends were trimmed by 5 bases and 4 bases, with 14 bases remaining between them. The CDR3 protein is CASSANWDGTEAFF. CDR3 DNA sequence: TGTGCCAGCAGTGCCAATTGGGACGGCACTGAAGCTTTCTTT.

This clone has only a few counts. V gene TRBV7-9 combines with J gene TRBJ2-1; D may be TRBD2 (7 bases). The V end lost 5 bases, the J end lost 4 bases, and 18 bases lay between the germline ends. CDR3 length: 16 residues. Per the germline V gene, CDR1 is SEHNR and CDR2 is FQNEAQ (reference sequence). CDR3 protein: CASSGGGGNRYNEQFF. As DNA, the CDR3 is TGTGCCAGCAGCGGGGGAGGGGGAAACAGATACAATGAGCAGTTCTTC.